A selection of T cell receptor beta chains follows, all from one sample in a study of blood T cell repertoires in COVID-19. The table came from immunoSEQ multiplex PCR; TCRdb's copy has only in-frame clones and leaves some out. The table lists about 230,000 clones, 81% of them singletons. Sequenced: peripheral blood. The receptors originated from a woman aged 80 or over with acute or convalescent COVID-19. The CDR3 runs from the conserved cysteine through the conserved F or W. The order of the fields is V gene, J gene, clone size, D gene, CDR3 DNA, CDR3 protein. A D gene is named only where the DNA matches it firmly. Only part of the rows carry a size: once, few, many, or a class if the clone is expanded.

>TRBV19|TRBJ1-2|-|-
TGTGCCAGTACGCCTCTGGACAGAACTAACTATGGCTACACCTTC
CASTPLDRTNYGYTF
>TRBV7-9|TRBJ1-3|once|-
TGTGCCAGCAGCTTTTACTCTGGAAACACCATATATTTT
CASSFYSGNTIYF
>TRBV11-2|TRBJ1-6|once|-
TGTGCCAGCAGCTTAGAGGGCCGGAACGGTTCACCCCTCCACTTT
CASSLEGRNGSPLHF
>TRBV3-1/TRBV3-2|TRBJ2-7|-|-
TGTGCCAGCAGCCATTCGAGCTCCTACGAGCAGTACTTC
CASSHSSSYEQYF
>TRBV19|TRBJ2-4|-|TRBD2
TGTGCCAGTAGTATCGGGAGGGGGGCCAAAAACATTCAGTACTTC
CASSIGRGAKNIQYF
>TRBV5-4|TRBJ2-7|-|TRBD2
TGTGCCAGCAGCCCGACTAGCGGGGGGAACGGTGTCCACGAGCAGTACTTC
CASSPTSGGNGVHEQYF
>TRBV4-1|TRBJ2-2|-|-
TGCGCCAGCAGCCAAAGGGGTTCGGGGGGCCGGACCGGGGAGCTGTTTTTT
CASSQRGSGGRTGELFF
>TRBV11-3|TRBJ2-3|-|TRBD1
TGTGCCAGCAGCTTCGGACAGGGTAGCACAGATACGCAGTATTTT
CASSFGQGSTDTQYF
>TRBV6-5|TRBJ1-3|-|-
TGTGCCAGCAGCCACAGGACAACTGGAAACACCATATATTTT
CASSHRTTGNTIYF
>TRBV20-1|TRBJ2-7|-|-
TGCAGTGCAAAGACAGCGAGGGAGCAGTACTTC
CSAKTAREQYF
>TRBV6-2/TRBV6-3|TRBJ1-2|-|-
TGTGCCAGCAGTCCGCGGGACCGTTATGGCGGCTACACCTTC
CASSPRDRYGGYTF
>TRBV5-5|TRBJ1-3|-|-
TGTGCCAGCAGCTTGAGGGAGGTATGGGAGACAGCCTTCTCTGGAAACACCATATATTTT
CASSLREVWETAFSGNTIYF
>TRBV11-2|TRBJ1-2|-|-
TGTGCCAGCAGCTTTGGTCTGGAGAATGGCTACACCTTC
CASSFGLENGYTF
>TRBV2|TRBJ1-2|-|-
TGTGCCAGCGGGGCAGGGAACTATGGCTACACCTTC
CASGAGNYGYTF
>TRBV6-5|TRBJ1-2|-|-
TGTGCCAGCAGTCGACCCAGGGATGGCTACACCTTC
CASSRPRDGYTF
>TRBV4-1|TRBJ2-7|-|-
TGCGCCAGCAGCCAGGGTAGGACAGACCCCTACGAGCAGTACTTC
CASSQGRTDPYEQYF
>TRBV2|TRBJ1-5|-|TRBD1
TGTGCCAGCAGCCCCCGGACAGGGGTGCGGGATCAGCCCCAGCATTTT
CASSPRTGVRDQPQHF
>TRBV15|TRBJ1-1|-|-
TGTGCCACCAGCAGGTCTTTAAACACTGAAGCTTTCTTT
CATSRSLNTEAFF
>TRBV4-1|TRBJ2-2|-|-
TGCGCCAGCAGCCAAGGGCTAGGGGGTTCTGTCGGGGAGCTGTTTTTT
CASSQGLGGSVGELFF
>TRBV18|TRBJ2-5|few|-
TGTGCCAGCTCACCCGCCGGGGTCCGGGAGACCCAGTACTTC
CASSPAGVRETQYF
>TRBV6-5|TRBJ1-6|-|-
TGTGCCAGCAGTTATGCAGGGGTCAATTCACCCCTCCACTTT
CASSYAGVNSPLHF
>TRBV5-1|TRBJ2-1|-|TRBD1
TGCGCCAGCAGCCTTGACAGGGCGCGAGGCTACAATGAGCAGTTCTTC
CASSLDRARGYNEQFF
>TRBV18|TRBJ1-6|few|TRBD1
TGTGCCAGCTCACCAACGTCCGGGACAGGGGATAATTCACCCCTCCACTTT
CASSPTSGTGDNSPLHF
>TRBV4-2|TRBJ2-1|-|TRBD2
TGTGCCAGCAGCCAAGACCGCACGGGACTAGCGGGGGGGAACAAGTTCTTC
CASSQDRTGLAGGNKFF
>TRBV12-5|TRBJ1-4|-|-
TGTGCTAGTGGTTTGGTAGCAGGGGCTAATGAAAAACTGTTTTTT
CASGLVAGANEKLFF
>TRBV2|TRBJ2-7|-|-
TGTGCCAGCAGGACCCCTAGGGGCACCTACGAGCAGTACTTC
CASRTPRGTYEQYF
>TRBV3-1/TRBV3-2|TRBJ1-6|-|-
TGTGCCAGCTCACGAACGGAGAATTCACCCCTCCACTTT
CASSRTENSPLHF
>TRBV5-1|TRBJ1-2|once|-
TGCGCCAGCAGCTTACAGCCGGGGTATGGCTACACCTTC
CASSLQPGYGYTF
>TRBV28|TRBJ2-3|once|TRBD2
TGTGCCAGCAGTTTTATTGCGGGGGGTGGCACAGATACGCAGTATTTT
CASSFIAGGGTDTQYF
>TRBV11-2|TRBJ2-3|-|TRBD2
TGTGCCAGCAGCTTAGCGGGGCTAGCGGGACCCACAGATACGCAGTATTTT
CASSLAGLAGPTDTQYF
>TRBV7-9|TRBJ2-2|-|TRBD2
TGTGCCAGCAGCTTAGAATCTAGCGGGGACACCGGGGAGCTGTTTTTT
CASSLESSGDTGELFF